This entry describes one T cell receptor beta chain. The antigen remains unidentified. This record comes from a study of cytotoxic CD8 clonotypes in ibrutinib-treated CLL. Study context: The group held roughly twelve relapsed/refractory and under 16 treatment-naive patients, with 17 to 18 IGHV unmutated. Partial response was seen in around 25 patients and complete response in 2; after median 68 months, about 15 stayed remitted, about 12 progressed.

Germline CDR1 reads WNHNN; CDR2 reads SYGVQD (reference sequence). Trimming at V came to 9 bases and at J to 3 bases, leaving 5 bases not matched to a gene. The CDR3 loop spans 12 amino acids. Deep sequencing aimed at 1 in 200,000 to 1 in 1 million T cells' resolution. Data came from immunoSEQ multiplex PCR; TCRdb stores just in-frame clones and leaves some out. The sample lists hundreds of thousands of clones, about four fifths occurring once. Findings and caveats of the study: Under treatment, the uncommon public clonotypes either contracted or remained stable.

The sequence derives from a human donor with chronic lymphocytic leukemia. This chain links TRBV10-1 with TRBJ2-7; 7 nucleotides agree with TRBD1. This specimen consisted of PBMCs, obtained after 12 months of ibrutinib treatment. CDR3 in DNA: TGCGCCAGACCCGGACAGGACTACGAGCAGTACTTC. Its translation is CARPGQDYEQYF.